This T cell receptor beta chain was found in a study of cytomegalovirus exposure and HLA in healthy donors. Overall study context: The study placed about four fifths of its approximately 400 genotyped donors in the Caucasian-associated ancestry cluster.

This clone was detected only once. The antigen is unknown. This CDR3 is built from 13 residues. Deletions cut 5 bases from V and 0 bases from J, with 5 bases between. Germline CDR1 reads SNHLY; CDR2 reads FYNNEI. Primers included in the PCR were 60 Vbeta and 13 Jbeta primers. Only in-frame clones appear in the TCRdb table, and some are missing; sequencing was by immunoSEQ multiplex PCR. The table includes 100,000 or so clones, roughly 80% detected once. General study results and limits: In a later analysis, HLA-associated beta chains showed higher expansion and lower generation probabilities than comparable chains.

This sequence was found in a man aged 35 to 55 in good health and CMV-seronegative. Sequences were obtained from PBMCs. The genes are TRBV2 and TRBJ2-1; D is perhaps TRBD2 (5 bases). The CDR3 bases are TGTGCCAGCAGTCGGGACTCCTACAATGAGCAGTTCTTC. Amino acid sequence: CASSRDSYNEQFF. The whole variable domain, filled in from reference TRBV2 and TRBJ2-1, reads EPEVTQTPSHQVTQMGQEVILRCVPISNHLYFYWYRQILGQKVEFLVSFYNNEISEKSEIFDDQFSVERPDGSNFTLKIRSTKLEDSAMYFCASSRDSYNEQFFGPGTRLTVL.